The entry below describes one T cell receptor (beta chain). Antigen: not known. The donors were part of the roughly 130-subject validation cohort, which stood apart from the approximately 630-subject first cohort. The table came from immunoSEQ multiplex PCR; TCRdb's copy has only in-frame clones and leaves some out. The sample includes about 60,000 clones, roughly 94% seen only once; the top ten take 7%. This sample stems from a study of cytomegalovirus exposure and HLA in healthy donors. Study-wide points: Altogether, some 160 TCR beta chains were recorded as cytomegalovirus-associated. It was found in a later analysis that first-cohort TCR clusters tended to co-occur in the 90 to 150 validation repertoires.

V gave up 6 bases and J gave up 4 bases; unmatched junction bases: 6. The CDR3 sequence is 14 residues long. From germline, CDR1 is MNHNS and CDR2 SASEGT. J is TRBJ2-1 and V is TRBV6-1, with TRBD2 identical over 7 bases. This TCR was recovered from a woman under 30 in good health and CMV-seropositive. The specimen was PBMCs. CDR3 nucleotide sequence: TGTGCCAGCAGAGCCAGCGGGGATTACAATGAGCAGTTCTTC. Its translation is CASRASGDYNEQFF.